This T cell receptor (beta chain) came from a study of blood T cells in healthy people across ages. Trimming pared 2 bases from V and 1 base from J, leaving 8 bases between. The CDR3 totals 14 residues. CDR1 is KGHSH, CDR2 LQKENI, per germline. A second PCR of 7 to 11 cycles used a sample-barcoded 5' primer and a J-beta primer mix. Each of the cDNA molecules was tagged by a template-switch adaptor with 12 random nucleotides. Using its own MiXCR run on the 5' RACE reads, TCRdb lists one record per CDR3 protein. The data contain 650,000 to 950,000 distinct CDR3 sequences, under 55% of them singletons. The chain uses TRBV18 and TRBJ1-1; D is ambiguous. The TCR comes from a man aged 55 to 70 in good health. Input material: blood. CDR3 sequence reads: CASSPVSGNTEAFF. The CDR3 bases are TGTGCCAGCTCACCAGTGAGCGGGAACACTGAAGCTTTCTTT.